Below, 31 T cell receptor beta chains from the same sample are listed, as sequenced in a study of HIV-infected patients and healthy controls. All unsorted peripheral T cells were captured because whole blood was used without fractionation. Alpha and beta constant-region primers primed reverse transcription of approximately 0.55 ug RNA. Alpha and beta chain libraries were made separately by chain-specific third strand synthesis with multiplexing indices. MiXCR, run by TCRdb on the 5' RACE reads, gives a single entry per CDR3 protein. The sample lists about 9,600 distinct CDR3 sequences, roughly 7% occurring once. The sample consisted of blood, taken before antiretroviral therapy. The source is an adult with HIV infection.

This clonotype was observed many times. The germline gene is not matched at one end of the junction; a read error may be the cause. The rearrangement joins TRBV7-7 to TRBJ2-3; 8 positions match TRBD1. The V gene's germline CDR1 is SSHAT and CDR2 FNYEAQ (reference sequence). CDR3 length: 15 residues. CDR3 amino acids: CASSSTGDRTDTQYF. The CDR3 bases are TGTGCTAGCAGCTCGACAGGGGACCGGACAGATACGCAGTATTTT.

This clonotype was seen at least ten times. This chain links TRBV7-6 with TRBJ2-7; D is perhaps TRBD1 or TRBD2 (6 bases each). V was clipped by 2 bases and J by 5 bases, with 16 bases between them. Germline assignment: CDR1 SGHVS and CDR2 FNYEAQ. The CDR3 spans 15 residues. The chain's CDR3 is CASSLNRGLAHEQYF. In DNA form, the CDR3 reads TGTGCCAGCAGCTTAAACCGGGGGCTAGCGCACGAGCAGTACTTC.

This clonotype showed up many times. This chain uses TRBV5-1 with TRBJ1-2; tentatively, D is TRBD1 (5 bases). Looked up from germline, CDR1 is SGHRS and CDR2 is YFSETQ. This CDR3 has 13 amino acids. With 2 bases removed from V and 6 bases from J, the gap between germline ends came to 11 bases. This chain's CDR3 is CASSFGTYDGYTF. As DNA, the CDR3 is TGCGCCAGCAGCTTCGGGACTTATGATGGCTACACCTTC.

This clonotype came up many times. CDR3 sequence reads: CASSYITGGTGELFF. The CDR3 region has the DNA TGTGCCAGCAGTTACATCACAGGGGGGACCGGGGAGCTGTTTTTT. This chain links TRBV6-5 with TRBJ2-2, with 8 positions matching TRBD1. The trim removed 2 bases at V and 5 bases at J, leaving 4 bases unmatched. The CDR3 extends over 15 amino acids. Looked up from germline, CDR1 is MNHEY and CDR2 is SVGAGI.

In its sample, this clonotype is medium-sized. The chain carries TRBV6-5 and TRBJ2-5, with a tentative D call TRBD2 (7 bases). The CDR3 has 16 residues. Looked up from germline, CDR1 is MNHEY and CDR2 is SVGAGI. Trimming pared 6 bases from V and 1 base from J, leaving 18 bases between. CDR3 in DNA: TGTGCCAGCAGCGATACAGGGCGGGGGAGCCAAGAGACCCAGTACTTC. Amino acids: CASSDTGRGSQETQYF.

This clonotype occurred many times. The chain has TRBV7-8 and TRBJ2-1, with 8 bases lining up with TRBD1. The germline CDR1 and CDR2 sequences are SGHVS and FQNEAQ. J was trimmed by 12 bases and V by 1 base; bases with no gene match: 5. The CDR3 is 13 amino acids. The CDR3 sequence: CASSLEGQVGQFF. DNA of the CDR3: TGTGCCAGCAGCTTAGAGGGACAGGTTGGGCAGTTCTTC.

This chain's CDR3 is CATRGGGPYEQYF. The CDR3, as DNA: TGTGCCACCAGAGGAGGGGGGCCATACGAGCAGTACTTC. The chain uses TRBV7-9 and TRBJ2-7; D tentatively reads TRBD1 or TRBD2 (6 bases each). Trimming shortened V by 10 bases and J by 4 bases, and 17 bases separated the two germline ends. This CDR3 region has 13 residues. Germline lookup yields CDR1 SEHNR and CDR2 FQNEAQ (reference sequence).

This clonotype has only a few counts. The CDR3 coding sequence is TGTGCCAGTAGCTCCGACAGGCAGAACACTGAAGCTTTCTTT. Amino acids: CASSSDRQNTEAFF. The chain joins TRBV19 to TRBJ1-1, with D possibly being TRBD1 (6 bases). V gave up 6 bases and J gave up 1 base, with 12 bases separating them. Germline values: CDR1 LNHDA, CDR2 SQIVND (reference sequence). The CDR3 extends over 14 amino acids. Full variable domain (rest looked up from reference TRBV19 and TRBJ1-1): DGGITQSPKYLFRKEGQNVTLSCEQNLNHDAMYWYRQDPGQGLRLIYYSQIVNDFQKGDIAEGYSVSREKKESFPLTVTSAQKNPTAFYLCASSSDRQNTEAFFGQGTRLTVV.

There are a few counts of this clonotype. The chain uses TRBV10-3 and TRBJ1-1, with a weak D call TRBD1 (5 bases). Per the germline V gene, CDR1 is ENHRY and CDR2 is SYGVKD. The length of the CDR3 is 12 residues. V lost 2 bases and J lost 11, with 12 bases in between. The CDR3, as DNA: TGTGCCATCAGTGAGATGGAGGGGACGGCTTTCTTT. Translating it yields CAISEMEGTAFF.

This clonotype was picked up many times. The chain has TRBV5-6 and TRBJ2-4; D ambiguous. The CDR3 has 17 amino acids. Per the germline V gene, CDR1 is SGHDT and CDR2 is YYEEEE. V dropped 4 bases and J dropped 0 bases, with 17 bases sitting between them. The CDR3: CASSPSPGRVAKNIQYF. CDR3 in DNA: TGTGCCAGCAGCCCGTCGCCGGGTCGAGTAGCCAAAAACATTCAGTACTTC.

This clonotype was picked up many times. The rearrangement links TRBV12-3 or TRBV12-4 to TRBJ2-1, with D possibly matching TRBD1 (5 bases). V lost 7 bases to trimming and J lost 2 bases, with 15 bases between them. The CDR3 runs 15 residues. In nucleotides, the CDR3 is TGTGCCAGCACTCTTTGGGGCCAAACCTACAATGAGCAGTTCTTC. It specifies CASTLWGQTYNEQFF.

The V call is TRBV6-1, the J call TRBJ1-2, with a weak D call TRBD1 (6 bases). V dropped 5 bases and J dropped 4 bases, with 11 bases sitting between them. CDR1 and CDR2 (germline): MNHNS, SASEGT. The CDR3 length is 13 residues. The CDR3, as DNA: TGTGCCAGCAGTTCGCAGGGGCGCTATGGCTACACCTTC. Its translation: CASSSQGRYGYTF.

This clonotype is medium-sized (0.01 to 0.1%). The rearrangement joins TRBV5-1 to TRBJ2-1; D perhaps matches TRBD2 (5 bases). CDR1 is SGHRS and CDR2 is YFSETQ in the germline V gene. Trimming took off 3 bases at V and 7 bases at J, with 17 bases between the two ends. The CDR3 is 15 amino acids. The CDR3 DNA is TGCGCCAGCAGCTGGGGTTTGAGGGATGGAAATGAGCAGTTCTTC. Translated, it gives CASSWGLRDGNEQFF.

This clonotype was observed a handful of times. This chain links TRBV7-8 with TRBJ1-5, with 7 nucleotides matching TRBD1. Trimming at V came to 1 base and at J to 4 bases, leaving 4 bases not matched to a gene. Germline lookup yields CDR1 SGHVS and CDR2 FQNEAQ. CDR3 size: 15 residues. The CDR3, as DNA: TGTGCCAGCAGCTTAGTACAGGGGCCTAATCAGCCCCAGCATTTT. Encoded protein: CASSLVQGPNQPQHF.

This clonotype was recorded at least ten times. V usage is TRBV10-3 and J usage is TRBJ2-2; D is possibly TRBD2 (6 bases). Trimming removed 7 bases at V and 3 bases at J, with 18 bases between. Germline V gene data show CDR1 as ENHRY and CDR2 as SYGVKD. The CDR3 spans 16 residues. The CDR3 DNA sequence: TGTGCCATCACCCGGGGAGGTTCAGCGCACACCGGGGAGCTGTTTTTT. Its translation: CAITRGGSAHTGELFF.

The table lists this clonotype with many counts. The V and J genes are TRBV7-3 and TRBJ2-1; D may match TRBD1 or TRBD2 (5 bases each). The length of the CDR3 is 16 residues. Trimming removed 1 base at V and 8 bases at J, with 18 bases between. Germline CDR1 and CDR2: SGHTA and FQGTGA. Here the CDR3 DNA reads TGTGCCAGCAGCTTAAAGGGGACCTATATAGTGGATGAGCAGTTCTTC. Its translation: CASSLKGTYIVDEQFF.

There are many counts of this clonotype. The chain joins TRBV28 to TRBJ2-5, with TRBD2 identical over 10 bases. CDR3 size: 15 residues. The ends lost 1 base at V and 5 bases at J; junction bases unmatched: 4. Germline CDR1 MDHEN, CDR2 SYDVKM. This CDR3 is CASSLSAGGLETQYF. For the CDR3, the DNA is TGTGCCAGCAGTTTATCAGCGGGGGGGCTGGAGACCCAGTACTTC.

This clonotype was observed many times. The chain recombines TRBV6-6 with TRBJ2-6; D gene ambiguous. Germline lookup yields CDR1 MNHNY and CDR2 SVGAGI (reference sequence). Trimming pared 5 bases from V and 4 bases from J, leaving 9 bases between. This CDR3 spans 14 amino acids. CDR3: CASSHWTGANVLTF. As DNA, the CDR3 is TGTGCCAGCAGTCACTGGACCGGGGCCAACGTCCTGACTTTC.

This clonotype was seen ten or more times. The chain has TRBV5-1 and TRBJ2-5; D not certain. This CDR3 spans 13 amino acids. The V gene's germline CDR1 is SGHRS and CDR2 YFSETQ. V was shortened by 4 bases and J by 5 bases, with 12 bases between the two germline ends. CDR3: CASSPPGVETQYF. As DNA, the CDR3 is TGCGCCAGCAGCCCCCCAGGCGTGGAGACCCAGTACTTC.

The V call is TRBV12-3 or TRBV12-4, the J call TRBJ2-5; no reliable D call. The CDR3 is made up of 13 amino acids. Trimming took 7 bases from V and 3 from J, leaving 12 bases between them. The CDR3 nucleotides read TGTGCCAGCATGCGACTCCCTAAAGAGACCCAGTACTTC. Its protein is CASMRLPKETQYF.

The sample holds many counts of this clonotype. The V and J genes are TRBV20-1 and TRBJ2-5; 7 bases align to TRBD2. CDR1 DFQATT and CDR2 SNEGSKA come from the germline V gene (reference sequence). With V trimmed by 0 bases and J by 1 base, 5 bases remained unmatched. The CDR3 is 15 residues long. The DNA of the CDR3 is TGCAGTGCTAGAGATACGGGGGGACCCCAAGAGACCCAGTACTTC. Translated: CSARDTGGPQETQYF.

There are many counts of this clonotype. The CDR3 protein is CASSLSSGGAGYEQYF. In DNA form, the CDR3 reads TGTGCCAGCAGTTTATCGAGCGGGGGGGCCGGGTACGAGCAGTACTTC. The chain combines TRBV27 with TRBJ2-7; 10 positions agree with TRBD2. V lost 0 bases, J lost 4 bases, and 6 bases stayed unmatched. Germline V gene sequence: CDR1 MNHEY, CDR2 SMNVEV (reference sequence). This CDR3 spans 16 amino acids.

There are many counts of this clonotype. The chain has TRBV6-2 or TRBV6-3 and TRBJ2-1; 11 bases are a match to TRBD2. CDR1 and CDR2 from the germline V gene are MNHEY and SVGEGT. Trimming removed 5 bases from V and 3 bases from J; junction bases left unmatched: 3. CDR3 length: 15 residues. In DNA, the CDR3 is TGTGCCAGCAGTATTACTAGCGGGGGCTACAATGAGCAGTTCTTC. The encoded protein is CASSITSGGYNEQFF.

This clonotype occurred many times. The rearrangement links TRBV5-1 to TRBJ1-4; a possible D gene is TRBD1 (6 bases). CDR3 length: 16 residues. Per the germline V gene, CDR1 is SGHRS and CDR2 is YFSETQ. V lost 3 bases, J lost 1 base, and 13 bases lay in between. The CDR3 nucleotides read TGCGCCAGCAGCTCCGGCCCAGGGGTAACTAATGAAAAACTGTTTTTT. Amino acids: CASSSGPGVTNEKLFF.

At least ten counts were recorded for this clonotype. The CDR3 region is CASSRTTGTLKNTEAFF. CDR3 DNA: TGCGCCAGCAGCCGTACGACAGGGACTTTAAAGAACACTGAAGCTTTCTTT. The chain carries TRBV5-1 and TRBJ1-1; TRBD1 matches 7 bases. CDR3 length equals 17 residues. Germline CDR1 and CDR2: SGHRS and YFSETQ. Trimming removed 4 bases from V and 1 base from J; junction bases left unmatched: 13. Variable domain in full (rest from reference TRBV5-1 and TRBJ1-1): KAGVTQTPRYLIKTRGQQVTLSCSPISGHRSVSWYQQTPGQGLQFLFEYFSETQRNKGNFPGRFSGRQFSNSRSEMNVSTLELGDSALYLCASSRTTGTLKNTEAFFGQGTRLTVV.

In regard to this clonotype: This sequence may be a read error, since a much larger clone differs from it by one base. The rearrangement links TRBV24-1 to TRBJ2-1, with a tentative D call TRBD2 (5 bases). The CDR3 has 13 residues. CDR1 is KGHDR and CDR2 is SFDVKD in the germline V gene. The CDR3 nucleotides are TGTGCCACCGGCCCAGTAGCGATCGATGAGAAGTTCTTC. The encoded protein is CATGPVAIDEKFF.

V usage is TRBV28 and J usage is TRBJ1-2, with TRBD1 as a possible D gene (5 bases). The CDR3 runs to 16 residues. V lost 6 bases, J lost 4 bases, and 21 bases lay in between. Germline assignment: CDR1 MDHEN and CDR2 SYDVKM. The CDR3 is CASSPPLPHRTYGYTF. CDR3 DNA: TGTGCCAGCAGCCCACCGTTACCCCACAGGACCTATGGCTACACCTTC.

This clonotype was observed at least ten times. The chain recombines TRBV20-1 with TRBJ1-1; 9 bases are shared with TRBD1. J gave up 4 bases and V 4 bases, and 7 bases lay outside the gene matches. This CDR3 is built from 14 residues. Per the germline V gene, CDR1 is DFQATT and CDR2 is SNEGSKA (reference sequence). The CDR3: CSANMGQGSTEAFF. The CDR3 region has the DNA TGCAGTGCTAATATGGGACAGGGTTCCACTGAAGCTTTCTTT.

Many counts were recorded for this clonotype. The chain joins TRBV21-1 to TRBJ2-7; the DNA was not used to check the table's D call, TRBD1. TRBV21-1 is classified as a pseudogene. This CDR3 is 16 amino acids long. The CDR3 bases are TGTGCCAGCAGCGTTACGAGGGCAGGGGTAAACTACGAGCAGTACTTC. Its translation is CASSVTRAGVNYEQYF.

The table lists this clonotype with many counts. CDR3 nucleotides: TGTGCCAGCAGTGGGGAGAGCTCCTACGAGCAGTACTTC. This sequence encodes CASSGESSYEQYF. The chain joins TRBV2 to TRBJ2-7; TRBD2 might be the D (5 bases). Trimming took 4 bases from V and 0 from J, leaving 7 bases between them. The CDR3 spans 13 residues. The V gene's germline CDR1 is SNHLY and CDR2 FYNNEI.

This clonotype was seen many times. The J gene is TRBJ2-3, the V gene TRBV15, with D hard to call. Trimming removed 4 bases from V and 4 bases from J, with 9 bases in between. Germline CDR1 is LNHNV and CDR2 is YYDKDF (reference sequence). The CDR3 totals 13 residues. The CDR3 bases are TGTGCCACCAGCATGTCTGGAGCAGATACGCAGTATTTT. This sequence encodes CATSMSGADTQYF.